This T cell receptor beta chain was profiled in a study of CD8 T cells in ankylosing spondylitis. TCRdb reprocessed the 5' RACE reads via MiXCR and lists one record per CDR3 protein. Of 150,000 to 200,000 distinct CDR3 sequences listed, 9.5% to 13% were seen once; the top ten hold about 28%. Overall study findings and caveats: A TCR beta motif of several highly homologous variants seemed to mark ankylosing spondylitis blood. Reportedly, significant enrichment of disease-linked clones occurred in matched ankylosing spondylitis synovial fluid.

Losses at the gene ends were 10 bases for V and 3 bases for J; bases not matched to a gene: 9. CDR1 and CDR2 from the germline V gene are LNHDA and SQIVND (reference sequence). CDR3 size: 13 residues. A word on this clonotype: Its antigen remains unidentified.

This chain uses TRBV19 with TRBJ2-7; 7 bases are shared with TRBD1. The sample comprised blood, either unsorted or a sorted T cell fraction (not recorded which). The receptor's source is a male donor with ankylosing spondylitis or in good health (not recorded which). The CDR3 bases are TGTGCCACCCTCGACAGGGTCAACTACGAGCAGTACTTC. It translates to CATLDRVNYEQYF.